The rows below give T cell receptor beta chains drawn from one sample of a study of cytomegalovirus exposure and HLA in healthy donors. Method: immunoSEQ multiplex PCR; TCRdb's copy keeps in-frame clones and lacks some. The data hold roughly 190,000 clones, with 78% observed a single time. Input material: PBMCs. The receptors stem from a woman in her 30s in good health and CMV-seropositive. The conserved cysteine and the conserved F or W are not part of the CDR3 here.

j_call | v_call | cdr3_aa
TRBJ1-4 | TRBV29-1 | STLSMGKLF
TRBJ2-7 | TRBV28 | ASTNGQATYEQY
TRBJ1-4 | TRBV15 | ATSSIRQRGGEKLF
TRBJ2-3 | TRBV11-2 | ASSLDVSGGGTDTQY
TRBJ1-1 | TRBV11-3 | ASSLEGTQGALMNTEAF
TRBJ2-5 | TRBV6-5 | ASSLGLQETQY
TRBJ2-5 | TRBV7-6 | ASSLIEGTQY
TRBJ2-6 | TRBV29-1 | SVEDRGGVRVDGANVLT
TRBJ2-7 | TRBV11-2 | ASSFRRGGAYEQY
TRBJ2-1 | TRBV6-4 | ASSDSPGSVLGNEQF
NA | TRBV12-5 | ASGSTGSSYEQY
TRBJ1-2 | TRBV28 | ATQFEGEHYGYT
TRBJ2-7 | TRBV9 | ASNQDGDYYEQY
TRBJ1-1 | TRBV28 | ASSFSENTEAF
TRBJ2-3 | TRBV15 | ATSRSRTPDTQY
TRBJ2-7 | TRBV6-1 | ASSEGTGGLYEQY
TRBJ1-2 | TRBV10-3 | AISTGIHYGYT
TRBJ1-1 | TRBV6-1 | ASSGPRGLITEAF
TRBJ2-3 | TRBV5-1 | ASSLGTSGGATDTQY
TRBJ2-7 | TRBV7-6 | ASSLRSGGEYEQY
TRBJ2-5 | TRBV27 | ASRFAGGQTQY
TRBJ1-3 | TRBV6-5 | ASSVDRSSGNTIY
TRBJ1-4 | TRBV28 | ASSTRQGATNEKLF
TRBJ1-1 | TRBV7-9 | ASSLVREGTEAF
TRBJ2-7 | TRBV18 | ASSLEQSAYEQY
TRBJ1-1 | TRBV30 | AWSAVQGWAF
TRBJ1-1 | TRBV4-1 | ASSKPGQGRTEAF
NA | TRBV28 | ASTSRDYEQY
TRBJ2-3 | TRBV7-2 | ASSLAGRALDTQY
TRBJ2-5 | TRBV6-6 | ASQEQGAGETQY
TRBJ2-1 | TRBV9 | ASSLGLAGGSYNEQF
TRBJ2-7 | TRBV7-9 | ASSSDRGSYEQY
TRBJ2-7 | TRBV5-4 | ASSPSGRALPYEQY
TRBJ2-1 | TRBV18 | ASSPNDLSSYNEQF
TRBJ1-5 | TRBV6-1 | ASRLGHDSNQPQH
TRBJ1-6 | TRBV13 | ASSVSRVRNSPLH
TRBJ1-1 | TRBV10-2 | ASSEGQGVDTEAF
TRBJ2-3 | TRBV10-3 | AITRDRSPDTQY
TRBJ2-5 | TRBV13 | ASSLGGLGLKETQY
TRBJ2-7 | TRBV5-4 | ASSSKGGGRREGLPYEQY
TRBJ2-7 | TRBV13 | ASSSNRNSEQY
TRBJ2-5 | TRBV5-5 | ASSLGSFETQY
TRBJ1-5 | TRBV30 | AWSTGNNQPQH
TRBJ2-3 | TRBV27 | ASSLTSTDTQY
TRBJ2-1 | TRBV5-1 | ASTPRLAGPFSYNEQF
TRBJ1-4 | TRBV5-5 | ASSLQGATNEKLF
TRBJ2-1 | TRBV5-4 | ASSLGLAGAYNEQF
TRBJ1-5 | TRBV27 | ASRPGQGAFQPQH
TRBJ2-3 | TRBV4-2 | ASRLLGGSTDTQY
TRBJ2-7 | TRBV4-1 | ASSQGTGRVVDEQY
TRBJ1-2 | TRBV29-1 | SVEDLESGDGYT
TRBJ1-5 | TRBV27 | ASSFRGQGAVKH
TRBJ2-2 | TRBV29-1 | SVAWARDTGELF
TRBJ2-7 | TRBV15 | ATSRGALSYEQY
TRBJ1-5 | TRBV6-5 | ASSYSMSQPQH
TRBJ1-4 | TRBV6-6 | ASSYSGTGSNEKLF
TRBJ2-7 | TRBV28 | ASSSRTSGNTYEQY
TRBJ2-5 | TRBV28 | ASRIPGLAGETKTQY
TRBJ2-2 | TRBV5-1 | ASSRTGTMNTGELF
TRBJ2-7 | TRBV7-9 | ASSPRPGTGATSYEQY